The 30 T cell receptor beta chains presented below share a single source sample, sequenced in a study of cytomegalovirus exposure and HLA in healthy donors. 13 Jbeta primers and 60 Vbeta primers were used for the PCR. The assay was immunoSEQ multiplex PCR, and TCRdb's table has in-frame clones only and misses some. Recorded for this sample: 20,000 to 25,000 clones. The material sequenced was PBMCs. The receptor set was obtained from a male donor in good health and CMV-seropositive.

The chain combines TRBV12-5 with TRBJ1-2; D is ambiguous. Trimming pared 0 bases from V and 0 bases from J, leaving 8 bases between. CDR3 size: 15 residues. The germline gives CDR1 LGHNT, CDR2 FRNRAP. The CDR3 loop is CASGLVDGANYGYTF. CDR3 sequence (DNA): TGTGCTAGTGGTTTGGTCGACGGGGCTAACTATGGCTACACCTTC.

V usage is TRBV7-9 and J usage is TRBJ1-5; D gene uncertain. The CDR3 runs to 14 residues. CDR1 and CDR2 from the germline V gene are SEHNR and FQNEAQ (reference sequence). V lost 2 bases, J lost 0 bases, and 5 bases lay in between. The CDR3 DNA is TGTGCCAGCAGCTTAAGCAATAGCAATCAGCCCCAGCATTTT. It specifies CASSLSNSNQPQHF.

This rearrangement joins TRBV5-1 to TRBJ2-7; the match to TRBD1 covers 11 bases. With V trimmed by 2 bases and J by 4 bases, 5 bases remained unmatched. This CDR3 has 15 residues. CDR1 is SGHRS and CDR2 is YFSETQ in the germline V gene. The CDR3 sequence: CASSLGQGALYEQYF. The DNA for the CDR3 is TGCGCCAGCAGCTTAGGACAGGGGGCGCTTTACGAGCAGTACTTC. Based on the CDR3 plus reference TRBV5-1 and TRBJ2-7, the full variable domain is KAGVTQTPRYLIKTRGQQVTLSCSPISGHRSVSWYQQTPGQGLQFLFEYFSETQRNKGNFPGRFSGRQFSNSRSEMNVSTLELGDSALYLCASSLGQGALYEQYFGPGTRLTVT.

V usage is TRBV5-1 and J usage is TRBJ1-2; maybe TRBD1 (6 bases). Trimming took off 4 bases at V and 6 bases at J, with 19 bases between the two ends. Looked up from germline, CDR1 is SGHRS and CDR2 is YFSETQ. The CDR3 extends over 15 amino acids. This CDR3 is CASSPGHQGNDGYTF. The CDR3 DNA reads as TGCGCCAGCAGCCCCGGACACCAGGGGAATGATGGCTACACCTTC.

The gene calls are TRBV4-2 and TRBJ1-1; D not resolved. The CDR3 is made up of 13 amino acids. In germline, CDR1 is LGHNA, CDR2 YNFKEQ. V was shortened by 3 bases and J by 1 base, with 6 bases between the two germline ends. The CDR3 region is CASSHRENTEAFF. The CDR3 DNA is TGTGCCAGCAGCCACCGGGAGAACACTGAAGCTTTCTTT.

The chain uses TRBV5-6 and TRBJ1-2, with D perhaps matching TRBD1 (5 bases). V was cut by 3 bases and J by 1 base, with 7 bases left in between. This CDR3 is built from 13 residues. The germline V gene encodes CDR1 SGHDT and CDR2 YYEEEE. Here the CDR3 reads CASSSQVNYGYTF. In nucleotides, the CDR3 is TGTGCCAGCAGCTCACAGGTTAACTATGGCTACACCTTC.

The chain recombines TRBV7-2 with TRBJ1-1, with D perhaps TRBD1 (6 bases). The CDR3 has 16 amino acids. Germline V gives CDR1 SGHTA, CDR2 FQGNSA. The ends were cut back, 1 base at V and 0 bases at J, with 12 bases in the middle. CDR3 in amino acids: CASSLDPPGVNTEAFF. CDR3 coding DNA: TGTGCCAGCAGCTTAGATCCGCCAGGGGTGAACACTGAAGCTTTCTTT.

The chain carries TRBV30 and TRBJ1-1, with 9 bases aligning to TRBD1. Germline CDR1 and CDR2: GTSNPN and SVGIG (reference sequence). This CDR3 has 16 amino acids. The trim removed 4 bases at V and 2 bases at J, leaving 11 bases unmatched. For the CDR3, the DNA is TGTGCCTGGATCTCCCGGGACAGGGTAGTCAACACTGAAGCTTTCTTT. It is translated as CAWISRDRVVNTEAFF.

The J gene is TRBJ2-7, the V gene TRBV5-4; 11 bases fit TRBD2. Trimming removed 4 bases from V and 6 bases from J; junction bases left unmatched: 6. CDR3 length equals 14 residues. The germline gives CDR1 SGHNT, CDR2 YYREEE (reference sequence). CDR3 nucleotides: TGTGCCAGCAGCATTGCCGGGACTAGCGGCGAGCAGTACTTC. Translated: CASSIAGTSGEQYF.

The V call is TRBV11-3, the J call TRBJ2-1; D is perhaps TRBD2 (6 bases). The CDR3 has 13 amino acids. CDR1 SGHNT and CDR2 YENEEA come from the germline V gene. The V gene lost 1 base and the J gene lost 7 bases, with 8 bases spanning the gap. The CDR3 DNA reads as TGTGCCAGCAGCTTAGGGGGGAGGAATGAGCAGTTCTTC. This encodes CASSLGGRNEQFF.

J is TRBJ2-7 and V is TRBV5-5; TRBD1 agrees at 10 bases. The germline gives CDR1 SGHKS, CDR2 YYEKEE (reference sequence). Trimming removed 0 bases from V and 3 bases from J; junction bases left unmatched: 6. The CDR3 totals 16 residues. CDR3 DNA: TGTGCCAGCAGCTTGGCCGGGACAGGGGCTTACTACGAGCAGTACTTC. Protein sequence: CASSLAGTGAYYEQYF.

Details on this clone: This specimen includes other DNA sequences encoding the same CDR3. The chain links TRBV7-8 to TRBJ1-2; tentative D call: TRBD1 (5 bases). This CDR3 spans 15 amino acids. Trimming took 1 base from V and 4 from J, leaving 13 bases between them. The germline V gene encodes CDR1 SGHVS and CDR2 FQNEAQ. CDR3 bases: TGTGCCAGCAGCTTAGTGGTCAGAAGGGGCTATGGCTACACCTTC. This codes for CASSLVVRRGYGYTF.

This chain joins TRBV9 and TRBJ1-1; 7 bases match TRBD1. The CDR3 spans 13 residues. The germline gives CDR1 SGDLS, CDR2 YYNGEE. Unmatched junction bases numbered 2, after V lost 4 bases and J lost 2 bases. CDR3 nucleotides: TGTGCCAGCAGCCAGGGGGTTAACACTGAAGCTTTCTTT. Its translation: CASSQGVNTEAFF.

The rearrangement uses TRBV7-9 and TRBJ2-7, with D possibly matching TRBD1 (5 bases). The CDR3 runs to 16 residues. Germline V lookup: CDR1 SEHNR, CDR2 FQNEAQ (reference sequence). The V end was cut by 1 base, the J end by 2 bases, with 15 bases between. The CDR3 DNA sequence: TGTGCCAGCAGCTTAGAGGCTTCGGACAAGCCCTACGAGCAGTACTTC. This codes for CASSLEASDKPYEQYF.

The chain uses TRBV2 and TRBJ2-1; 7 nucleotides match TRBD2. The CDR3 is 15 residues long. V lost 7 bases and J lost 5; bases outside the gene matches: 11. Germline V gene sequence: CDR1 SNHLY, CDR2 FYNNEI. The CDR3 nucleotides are TGTGCCAGCACCCCGGGTCTAGCGGTAAACAATGAGCAGTTCTTC. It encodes CASTPGLAVNNEQFF.

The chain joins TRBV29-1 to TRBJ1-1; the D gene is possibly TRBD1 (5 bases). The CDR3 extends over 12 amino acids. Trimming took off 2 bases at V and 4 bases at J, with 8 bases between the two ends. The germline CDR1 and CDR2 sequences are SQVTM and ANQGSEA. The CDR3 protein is CSVERGGTEAFF. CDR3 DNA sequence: TGCAGCGTTGAAAGGGGAGGCACTGAAGCTTTCTTT.

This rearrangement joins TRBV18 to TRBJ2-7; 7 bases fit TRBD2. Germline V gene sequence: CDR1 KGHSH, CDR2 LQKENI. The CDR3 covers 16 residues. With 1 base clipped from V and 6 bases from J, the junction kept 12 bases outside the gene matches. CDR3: CASSPRSAGDSPEQYF. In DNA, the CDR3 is TGTGCCAGCTCACCACGTTCGGCGGGGGACTCTCCCGAGCAGTACTTC.

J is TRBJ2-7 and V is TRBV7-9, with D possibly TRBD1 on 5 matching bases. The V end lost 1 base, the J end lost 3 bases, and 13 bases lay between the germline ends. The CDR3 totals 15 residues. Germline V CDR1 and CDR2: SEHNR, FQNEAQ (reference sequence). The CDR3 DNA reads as TGTGCCAGCAGCTTAGAAAAGGGGCCTCTCTACGAGCAGTACTTC. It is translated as CASSLEKGPLYEQYF.

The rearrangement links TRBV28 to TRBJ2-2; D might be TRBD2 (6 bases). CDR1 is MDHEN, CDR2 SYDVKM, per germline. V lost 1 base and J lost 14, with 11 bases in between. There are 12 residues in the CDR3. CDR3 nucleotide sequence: TGTGCCAGCAGTTTATCGCGGGGTCTCCTGTTTTTT. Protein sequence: CASSLSRGLLFF.

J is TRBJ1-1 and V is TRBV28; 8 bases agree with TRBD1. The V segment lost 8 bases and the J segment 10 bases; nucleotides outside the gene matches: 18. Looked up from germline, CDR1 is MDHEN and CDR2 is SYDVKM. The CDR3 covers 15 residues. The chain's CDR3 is CASVGQGQSYKGAFF. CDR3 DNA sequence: TGTGCCAGCGTTGGACAGGGCCAGTCGTATAAAGGAGCTTTCTTT.

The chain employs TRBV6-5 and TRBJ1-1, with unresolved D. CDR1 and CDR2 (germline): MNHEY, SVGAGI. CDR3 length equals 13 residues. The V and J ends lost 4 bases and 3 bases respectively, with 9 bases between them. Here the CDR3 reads CASSWERDTEAFF. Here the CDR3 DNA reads TGTGCCAGCAGTTGGGAGAGGGACACTGAAGCTTTCTTT.

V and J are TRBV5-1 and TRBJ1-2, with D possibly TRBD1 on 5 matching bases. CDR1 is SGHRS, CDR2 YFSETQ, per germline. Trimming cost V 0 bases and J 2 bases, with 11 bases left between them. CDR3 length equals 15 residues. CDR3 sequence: CASSLGTTVNYGYTF. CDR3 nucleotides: TGCGCCAGCAGCTTGGGGACGACAGTCAACTATGGCTACACCTTC. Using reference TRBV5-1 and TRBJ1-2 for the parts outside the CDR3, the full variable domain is KAGVTQTPRYLIKTRGQQVTLSCSPISGHRSVSWYQQTPGQGLQFLFEYFSETQRNKGNFPGRFSGRQFSNSRSEMNVSTLELGDSALYLCASSLGTTVNYGYTFGSGTRLTVV.

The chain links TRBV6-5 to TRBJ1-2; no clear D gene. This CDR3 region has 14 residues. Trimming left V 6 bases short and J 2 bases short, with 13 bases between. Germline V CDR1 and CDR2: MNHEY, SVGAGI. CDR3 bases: TGTGCCAGCAGCCCACAGCCGGCCAACTATGGCTACACCTTC. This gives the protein CASSPQPANYGYTF.

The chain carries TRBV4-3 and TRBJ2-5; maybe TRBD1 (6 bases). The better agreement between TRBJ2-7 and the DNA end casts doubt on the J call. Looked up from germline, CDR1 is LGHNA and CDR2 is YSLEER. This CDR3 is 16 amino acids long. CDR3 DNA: TGCGCCAGCAGCCAAGAAATTGGAACAGGGAGCTACGAGCAGTACTTC. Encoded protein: CASSQEIGTGSYEQYF.

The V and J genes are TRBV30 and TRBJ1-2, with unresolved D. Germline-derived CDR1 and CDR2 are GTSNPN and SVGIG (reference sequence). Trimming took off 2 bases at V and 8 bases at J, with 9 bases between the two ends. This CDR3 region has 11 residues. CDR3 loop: CAWSPYTGYTF. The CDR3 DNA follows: TGTGCCTGGAGTCCGTATACAGGCTACACCTTC.

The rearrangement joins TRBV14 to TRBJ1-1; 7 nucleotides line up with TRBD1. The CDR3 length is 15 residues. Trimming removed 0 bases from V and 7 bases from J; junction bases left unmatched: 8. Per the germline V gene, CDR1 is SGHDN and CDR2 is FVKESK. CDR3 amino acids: CASSQDEGTADEAFF. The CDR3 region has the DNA TGTGCCAGCAGCCAAGATGAGGGGACAGCCGATGAAGCTTTCTTT.

CDR3 region: CASSSQGSYTF. CDR3 nucleotide sequence: TGTGCCAGCAGTTCTCAGGGTAGCTACACCTTC. V gene TRBV6-5 combines with J gene TRBJ1-2, with D tentatively TRBD1 (5 bases). Germline values: CDR1 MNHEY, CDR2 SVGAGI. Trimming pared 4 bases from V and 9 bases from J, leaving 9 bases between. The CDR3 totals 11 residues.

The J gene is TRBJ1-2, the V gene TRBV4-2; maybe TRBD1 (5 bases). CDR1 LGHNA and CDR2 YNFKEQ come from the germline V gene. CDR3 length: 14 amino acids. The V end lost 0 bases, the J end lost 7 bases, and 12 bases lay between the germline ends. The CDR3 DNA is TGTGCCAGCAGCCAAGATCGCCAGGGCTCTGGCTACACCTTC. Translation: CASSQDRQGSGYTF.

The CDR3 loop reads CANTGQGAPYGYTF. CDR3 bases: TGTGCCAACACGGGACAGGGAGCCCCCTATGGCTACACCTTC. The chain recombines TRBV2 with TRBJ1-2, with 9 bases lining up with TRBD1. Germline CDR1 SNHLY, CDR2 FYNNEI. The CDR3 has 14 residues. With V trimmed by 10 bases and J by 4 bases, 10 bases remained unmatched.

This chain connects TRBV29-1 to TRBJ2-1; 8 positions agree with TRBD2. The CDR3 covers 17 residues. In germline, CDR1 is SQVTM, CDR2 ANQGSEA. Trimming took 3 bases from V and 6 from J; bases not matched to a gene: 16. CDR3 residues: CSVDRQGLAGGRNEQFF. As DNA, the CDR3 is TGCAGCGTTGATCGGCAGGGCCTCGCGGGAGGCCGCAATGAGCAGTTCTTC.